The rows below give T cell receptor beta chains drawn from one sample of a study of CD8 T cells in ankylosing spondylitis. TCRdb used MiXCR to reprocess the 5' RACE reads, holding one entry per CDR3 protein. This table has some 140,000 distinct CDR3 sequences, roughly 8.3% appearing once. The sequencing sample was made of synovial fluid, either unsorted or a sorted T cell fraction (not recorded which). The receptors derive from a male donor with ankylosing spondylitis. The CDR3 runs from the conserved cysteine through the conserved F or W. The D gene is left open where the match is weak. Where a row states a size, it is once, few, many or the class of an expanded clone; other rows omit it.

CASSSRQGRRSSYNEQFF,TGTGCCAGCAGCTCTCGACAGGGGCGCAGGAGCTCCTACAATGAGCAGTTCTTC,TRBD1,NA,TRBJ2-1,TRBV11-1
CASSFGGGAVTYNEQFF,TGTGCCAGCAGCTTCGGCGGGGGGGCCGTCACCTACAATGAGCAGTTCTTC,TRBD2,NA,TRBJ2-1,TRBV7-8
CASSLDTIYGYTF,TGTGCCAGCAGCTTGGACACCATTTATGGCTACACCTTC,NA,NA,TRBJ1-2,TRBV7-2
CASSLSLGGNEQFF,TGTGCCAGCTCCCTGTCACTAGGTGGGAATGAGCAGTTCTTC,NA,NA,TRBJ2-1,TRBV18
CASSLNNMGDTIYF,TGTGCCAGCAGCCTCAACAATATGGGAGACACCATATATTTT,NA,NA,TRBJ1-3,TRBV6-1
CASSVDSGVSGNTIYF,TGTGCCAGCAGCGTAGATTCCGGGGTCTCTGGAAACACCATATATTTT,NA,many,TRBJ1-3,TRBV9
CASSIEKGAEAFF,TGTGCCAGTAGTATAGAGAAGGGGGCTGAAGCTTTCTTT,NA,few,TRBJ1-1,TRBV19
CATSDFWQGQETQYF,TGTGCCACCAGTGATTTCTGGCAGGGACAAGAGACCCAGTACTTC,NA,few,TRBJ2-5,TRBV24-1
CASSWGQGSYEQYF,TGTGCCAGCAGCTGGGGACAGGGCTCCTACGAGCAGTACTTC,TRBD1,few,TRBJ2-7,TRBV11-1
CASSLRGGYGYTF,TGTGCCAGCAGTTTAAGAGGCGGCTATGGCTACACCTTC,NA,many,TRBJ1-2,TRBV27
CASSLSRTGRTIYF,TGTGCCAGCAGCCTCTCCCGGACGGGAAGGACCATATATTTT,NA,many,TRBJ1-3,TRBV6-1
CSAPPVGLDYGYTF,TGCAGTGCCCCCCCGGTGGGATTAGACTATGGCTACACCTTC,NA,many,TRBJ1-2,TRBV20-1
CASSRLPDGTGELFF,TGCGCCAGCAGCCGACTCCCCGACGGCACCGGGGAGCTGTTTTTT,NA,few,TRBJ2-2,TRBV4-1
CSALLWDSPLHF,TGCAGTGCTCTTTTGTGGGATTCACCCCTCCACTTT,NA,few,TRBJ1-6,TRBV20-1
CSALQGPMNTEAFF,TGCAGTGCCTTACAGGGGCCCATGAACACTGAAGCTTTCTTT,TRBD1,few,TRBJ1-1,TRBV20-1